The 27 T cell receptor beta chains below come from one sample, sequenced in a study of shared clonotypes between healthy human individuals (TCRdb year 2020). Libraries were constructed by the immunoSEQ multiplex PCR assay. TCRdb provides this immuneACCESS table in a form limited to in-frame rearrangements. Some clones are lacking; in checked studies, under half of them reflect an unresolved V gene, and why the rest are absent is not known. The sample table contains around 1.6 million clones; only one count was recorded for 95% to 99% of them. The ten largest clones represent roughly 0.4% of the sample. Sequenced: naive CD4+ T cells sorted from blood. Explained via the paper, the cell subset or site label denotes: CD45RA+ positively selected. The receptors originated from a man aged 25-45 years in good health.

V usage is TRBV7-9 and J usage is TRBJ2-1, with 12 bases matching TRBD2. Trimming cost V 2 bases and J 15 bases; bases outside gene matches: 14. Germline V gene data show CDR1 as SEHNR and CDR2 as FQNEAQ (reference sequence). This CDR3 has 16 amino acids. DNA for the CDR3: TGTGCCAGCAGCTTATATAGTTCGGGTGGACTAGCGGGATTGTTCTTC. Translation gives CASSLYSSGGLAGLFF.

V usage is TRBV10-3 and J usage is TRBJ1-2; 8 positions agree with TRBD1. Germline assignment: CDR1 ENHRY and CDR2 SYGVKD. V shed 3 bases, J shed 2 bases, and the junction held 5 bases outside the gene matches. The CDR3 is 15 residues long. The DNA for the CDR3 is TGTGCCATCAGTGATACGGACAGGGCGAACTATGGCTACACCTTC. Residues: CAISDTDRANYGYTF.

V is TRBV30 and J is TRBJ1-1; 8 bases are shared with TRBD1. Germline lookup yields CDR1 GTSNPN and CDR2 SVGIG (reference sequence). The trim removed 3 bases at V and 4 bases at J, leaving 10 bases unmatched. The CDR3 is 15 amino acids. The CDR3 region is CAWRLRQGQGTEAFF. The CDR3 DNA sequence: TGTGCCTGGAGACTCAGACAGGGGCAGGGCACTGAAGCTTTCTTT.

In this sample, this clone turned up once. The CDR3 here is CASSPYGSGEDTQYF. For the CDR3, the DNA is TGTGCCAGCTCACCGTATGGGTCAGGCGAAGATACGCAGTATTTT. The chain carries TRBV18 and TRBJ2-3, with no clear D. The CDR3 totals 15 residues. V was pared by 3 bases and J by 5 bases, with 15 bases between. The germline gives CDR1 KGHSH, CDR2 LQKENI.

The chain links TRBV14 to TRBJ2-7; 9 bases agree with TRBD2. V was pared by 4 bases and J by 3 bases, with 4 bases of the junction left unmatched. CDR3 length equals 14 residues. Germline-derived CDR1 and CDR2 are SGHDN and FVKESK. The CDR3: CASSPTSGFYEQYF. CDR3 nucleotides: TGTGCCAGCAGCCCTACTAGCGGGTTCTACGAGCAGTACTTC.

This chain joins TRBV18 and TRBJ1-3, with 7 bases fitting TRBD1. Germline CDR1 KGHSH, CDR2 LQKENI. V trimming: 4 bases; J trimming: 4 bases; junction bases outside the gene matches: 4. The length of the CDR3 is 14 residues. The CDR3 loop reads CASSQGARGNTIYF. As DNA, the CDR3 is TGTGCCAGCTCACAGGGGGCGAGAGGAAACACCATATATTTT.

The V and J genes are TRBV15 and TRBJ1-4; 8 bases are shared with TRBD1. The CDR3 length is 16 residues. Germline-derived CDR1 and CDR2 are LNHNV and YYDKDF (reference sequence). Trimming at V came to 3 bases and at J to 3 bases, leaving 6 bases not matched to a gene. CDR3 sequence: CATSRGDRGSNEKLFF. The CDR3 coding sequence is TGTGCCACCAGCAGGGGCGACAGGGGATCTAATGAAAAACTGTTTTTT.

The chain employs TRBV27 and TRBJ1-2; D uncertain. The germline CDR1 and CDR2 sequences are MNHEY and SMNVEV (reference sequence). Trimming took 6 bases from V and 2 from J, leaving 10 bases between them. This CDR3 spans 13 amino acids. CDR3 coding DNA: TGTGCCAGCAGATACAGACAAAACTATGGCTACACCTTC. Residues: CASRYRQNYGYTF.

The rearrangement links TRBV11-2 to TRBJ1-2; D is uncertain. Trimming stripped 0 bases from V and 7 bases from J, with 15 bases between. Germline V lookup: CDR1 SGHAT, CDR2 FQNNGV. This CDR3 has 15 amino acids. The CDR3 reads CASSLDPAIAGGYTF. CDR3 in DNA: TGTGCCAGCAGCTTAGATCCAGCAATCGCAGGTGGCTACACCTTC.

Comments on this clone: Distinct nucleotide sequences in the sample also encode this CDR3. The chain recombines TRBV18 with TRBJ2-2, with a tentative D call TRBD2 (5 bases). CDR1 is KGHSH, CDR2 LQKENI, per germline. Trimming pared 3 bases from V and 4 bases from J, leaving 9 bases between. The CDR3 sequence is 14 residues long. CDR3 nucleotides: TGTGCCAGCTCACCGCCCAGCGGCACCGGGGAGCTGTTTTTT. The encoded protein is CASSPPSGTGELFF. Full variable domain (rest looked up from reference TRBV18 and TRBJ2-2): NAGVMQNPRHLVRRRGQEARLRCSPMKGHSHVYWYRQLPEEGLKFMVYLQKENIIDESGMPKERFSAEFPKEGPSILRIQQVVRGDSAAYFCASSPPSGTGELFFGEGSRLTVL.

This clone was found a few times. The rearrangement links TRBV5-1 to TRBJ2-6; 8 positions agree with TRBD1. CDR3 length: 18 amino acids. CDR1 is SGHRS, CDR2 YFSETQ, per germline. V shed 0 bases and J 1 base; nucleotides not matched to a gene: 6. CDR3 residues: CASSLVSGGMSGANVLTF. CDR3 DNA: TGCGCCAGCAGCTTGGTTTCAGGGGGCATGTCTGGGGCCAACGTCCTGACTTTC.

The chain links TRBV5-1 to TRBJ2-3, with 8 bases aligning to TRBD1. CDR1 SGHRS and CDR2 YFSETQ come from the germline V gene. This CDR3 comprises 14 residues. V trimming: 5 bases; J trimming: 6 bases; junction bases outside the gene matches: 8. DNA of the CDR3: TGCGCCAGCAGACCAGACAGGGGCGAGGATACGCAGTATTTT. It encodes CASRPDRGEDTQYF.

The chain combines TRBV5-5 with TRBJ1-3; perhaps TRBD1 as D (6 bases). Germline CDR1 reads SGHKS; CDR2 reads YYEKEE (reference sequence). Trimming removed 0 bases at V and 4 bases at J, with 8 bases between. CDR3 length equals 14 residues. CDR3 sequence: CASSLAGVGNTIYF. The CDR3 bases are TGTGCCAGCAGCTTGGCAGGGGTCGGAAACACCATATATTTT.

This sequence joins TRBV7-3 and TRBJ2-2; D gene ambiguous. Germline CDR1 and CDR2: SGHTA and FQGTGA. The CDR3 runs 12 residues. V was cut by 5 bases and J by 6 bases, with 7 bases left in between. The CDR3 here is CASSRDPGELFF. DNA for the CDR3: TGTGCCAGCAGCCGTGACCCCGGGGAGCTGTTTTTT.

This clone was counted once. The chain is built from TRBV30 and TRBJ1-3; D uncertain. The CDR3 runs 14 residues. V lost 2 bases to trimming and J lost 0 bases, with 8 bases between them. Germline V CDR1 and CDR2: GTSNPN, SVGIG (reference sequence). CDR3 nucleotide sequence: TGTGCCTGGAGTATTAGGAGCTCTGGAAACACCATATATTTT. This translates into CAWSIRSSGNTIYF.

V is TRBV11-2 and J is TRBJ2-1, with 8 positions matching TRBD1. The CDR3 totals 16 residues. Germline V CDR1 and CDR2: SGHAT, FQNNGV. V lost 2 bases, J lost 2 bases, and 5 bases stayed unmatched. CDR3 in DNA: TGTGCCAGCAGCTTAAAACGGGACAGGCCCTACAATGAGCAGTTCTTC. It is translated as CASSLKRDRPYNEQFF.

The gene calls are TRBV5-1 and TRBJ2-4, with 9 nucleotides matching TRBD2. The germline V gene has CDR1 SGHRS and CDR2 YFSETQ. The J segment lost 8 bases and the V segment lost 4 bases, leaving 13 bases of the junction unmatched. The CDR3 length is 16 residues. CDR3 sequence: CASSPDFPAGGDIQYF. CDR3 in DNA: TGCGCCAGCAGCCCGGACTTTCCAGCGGGAGGCGACATTCAGTACTTC.

The chain has TRBV7-6 and TRBJ2-2; D not certain. V was shortened by 1 base and J by 0 bases, with 6 bases between the two germline ends. Looked up from germline, CDR1 is SGHVS and CDR2 is FNYEAQ. The CDR3 has 15 amino acids. CDR3: CASSLGRANTGELFF. The CDR3 region has the DNA TGTGCCAGCAGCTTAGGACGGGCGAACACCGGGGAGCTGTTTTTT.

This chain links TRBV28 with TRBJ2-2, with 12 bases matching TRBD2. CDR3 size: 19 residues. Looked up from germline, CDR1 is MDHEN and CDR2 is SYDVKM. V was clipped by 8 bases and J by 6 bases; unmatched bases: 19. DNA of the CDR3: TGTGCCAGCCCTCCTAGCACCCACGGGGGACTAGCGGGCTCCGGGGAGCTGTTTTTT. Its translation: CASPPSTHGGLAGSGELFF.

The rearrangement uses TRBV7-8 and TRBJ2-1; D perhaps matches TRBD2 (6 bases). The CDR3 runs 13 residues. CDR1 SGHVS and CDR2 FQNEAQ come from the germline V gene. The V gene lost 1 base and the J gene lost 8 bases, with 9 bases spanning the gap. The CDR3 coding sequence is TGTGCCAGCAGCTTAGAACTAGCCGATGAGCAGTTCTTC. Its translation: CASSLELADEQFF.

V gene TRBV19 combines with J gene TRBJ2-2; D is possibly TRBD2 (6 bases). V shed 5 bases and J shed 1 base, with 20 bases lying between them. Germline CDR1 LNHDA, CDR2 SQIVND (reference sequence). CDR3 length equals 18 residues. The CDR3 here is CASSLLPIAALNTGELFF. The CDR3 coding sequence is TGTGCCAGTAGTTTACTACCTATAGCGGCCCTGAACACCGGGGAGCTGTTTTTT.

On this clone: Other nucleotide sequences in the sample specify the same CDR3. The gene calls are TRBV28 and TRBJ2-3, with D possibly called TRBD1 or TRBD2 (5 bases each). Germline CDR1 MDHEN, CDR2 SYDVKM. V gave up 5 bases and J gave up 1 base, with 7 bases separating them. This CDR3 is built from 13 residues. Here the CDR3 DNA reads TGTGCCAGCAGTAGGGGAGGCACAGATACGCAGTATTTT. This sequence encodes CASSRGGTDTQYF.

The chain recombines TRBV10-1 with TRBJ2-5; 8 bases agree with TRBD1. J lost 6 bases, V lost 0 bases, and 6 bases had no gene match. The CDR3 loop spans 15 amino acids. The germline V gene encodes CDR1 WNHNN and CDR2 SYGVQD (reference sequence). CDR3 in DNA: TGCGCCAGCAGTGAGTCGATCAGGGGGCCGAAGACCCAGTACTTC. Translation: CASSESIRGPKTQYF.

The chain uses TRBV29-1 and TRBJ2-1; 10 bases fit TRBD2. CDR3 length: 14 amino acids. V lost 4 bases and J lost 10; bases outside the gene matches: 10. Germline V CDR1 and CDR2: SQVTM, ANQGSEA. CDR3 nucleotides: TGCAGCGTTGCGGGGCTAGCGGGAGTGGGCGAGCAGTTCTTC. It codes for CSVAGLAGVGEQFF.

This chain joins TRBV28 and TRBJ1-5; 8 nucleotides align to TRBD1. The V gene's germline CDR1 is MDHEN and CDR2 SYDVKM. The CDR3 has 14 residues. V shed 5 bases, J shed 9 bases, and the junction held 9 bases outside the gene matches. CDR3 protein: CASSPGTGPSPQHF. CDR3 in DNA: TGTGCCAGCAGTCCAGGGACAGGCCCTTCGCCCCAGCATTTT.

The V gene is TRBV15, the J gene TRBJ1-3, with D possibly TRBD1 on 6 matching bases. The length of the CDR3 is 18 residues. Germline V gene sequence: CDR1 LNHNV, CDR2 YYDKDF (reference sequence). V was cut by 0 bases and J by 0 bases, with 15 bases left in between. CDR3 protein: CATSREGGAPYSGNTIYF. CDR3 bases: TGTGCCACCAGCAGAGAGGGGGGGGCCCCGTACTCTGGAAACACCATATATTTT.

The V gene is TRBV5-5, the J gene TRBJ1-2; D unclear. The CDR3 spans 14 residues. CDR1 is SGHKS and CDR2 is YYEKEE in the germline V gene (reference sequence). V was shortened by 4 bases and J by 0 bases, with 10 bases between the two germline ends. CDR3 amino acids: CASSIRLSNYGYTF. In nucleotides, the CDR3 is TGTGCCAGCAGCATAAGACTTTCTAACTATGGCTACACCTTC.